This T cell receptor (beta chain) was observed in a study of CD8 T cells in Susac syndrome. Study as a whole: Among the Susac syndrome patients sequenced, over 5 had active disease and fewer than 10 were in remission. There were Susac syndrome patients who were therapy-naive at blood draw, others on corticosteroids, and others on intravenous immunoglobulin alone.

Study-wide results and limits: The CD4+ T cell repertoires of Susac syndrome were found to show no clonal expansion.

With random hexamers, reverse transcription was performed on roughly 0.5 to 1 ug of RNA. TCR beta CDR3 was amplified by immunoSEQ covering 54 Vbeta and 13 Jbeta. TCRdb redid the calling of the immunoSEQ multiplex PCR reads with MiXCR, one entry per CDR3 protein. This sample has fewer than 200,000 distinct CDR3 sequences, with 90% to 95% found just once. In regard to this clonotype: Antigen unknown.

What was sequenced was CD4+ T cells from PBMCs. The source of this sequence is a human donor with Susac syndrome.

The CDR3 reads CAISGTGPGELFF. The DNA for the CDR3 is TGTGCCATCAGTGGAACAGGGCCCGGGGAGCTGTTTTTT. The chain has TRBV10-3 and TRBJ2-2; D is possibly TRBD1 (6 bases). The CDR3 totals 13 residues. V lost 4 bases, J lost 6 bases, and 9 bases lay in between. Germline CDR1 is ENHRY and CDR2 is SYGVKD.